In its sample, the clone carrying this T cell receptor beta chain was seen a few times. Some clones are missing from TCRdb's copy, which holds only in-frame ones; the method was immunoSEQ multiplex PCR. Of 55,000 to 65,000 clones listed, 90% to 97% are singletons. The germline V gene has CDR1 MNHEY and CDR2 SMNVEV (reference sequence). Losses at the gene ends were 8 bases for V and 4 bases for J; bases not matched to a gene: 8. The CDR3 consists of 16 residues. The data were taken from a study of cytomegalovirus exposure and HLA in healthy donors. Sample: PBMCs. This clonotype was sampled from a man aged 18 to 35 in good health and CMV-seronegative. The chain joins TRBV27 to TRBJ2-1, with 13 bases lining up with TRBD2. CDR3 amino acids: CASGGLAGRKYNEQFF. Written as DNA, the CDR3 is TGTGCCAGCGGGGGACTAGCGGGACGAAAATACAATGAGCAGTTCTTC.